The next 31 T cell receptor beta chains were all read from a single sample in a study of CD8+CD57+ T cells in acquired aplastic anemia. Genomic DNA templated the TCR beta VDJ and CDR3 profiling. TCRdb ran MiXCR on the reads and lists one entry per CDR3 protein. The table shows tens of thousands of distinct CDR3 sequences, with under 50% occurring only once. Sequencing input: sorted CD4+, CD8+, or CD8+CD57+ T cells (not recorded which) from PBMCs. These receptors originate from a human donor in good health, serving as a control.

The V gene is TRBV2, the J gene TRBJ1-5; D is uncertain. This CDR3 contains 14 residues. Trimming left V 3 bases short and J 3 bases short, with 9 bases between. Germline V gene lookup returns CDR1 SNHLY and CDR2 FYNNEI. CDR3 nucleotides: TGTGCCAGCAGTGACAGCGCATACAATCAGCCCCAGCATTTT. Translating it yields CASSDSAYNQPQHF.

The CDR3 coding sequence is TGTGCCAGCAGTGAAGTGTCAGGCTTCTACGAGCAGTACTTC. Translating gives CASSEVSGFYEQYF. The V and J genes are TRBV2 and TRBJ2-7; D unresolved. CDR1 and CDR2 from the germline V gene are SNHLY and FYNNEI. The ends were cut back, 1 base at V and 3 bases at J, with 10 bases in the middle. This CDR3 is 14 amino acids long. Full variable domain (outside the CDR3, taken from reference TRBV2 and TRBJ2-7): EPEVTQTPSHQVTQMGQEVILRCVPISNHLYFYWYRQILGQKVEFLVSFYNNEISEKSEIFDDQFSVERPDGSNFTLKIRSTKLEDSAMYFCASSEVSGFYEQYFGPGTRLTVT.

In its sample, this clonotype was seen a few times. J is TRBJ2-7 and V is TRBV27, with a weak D call TRBD1 (6 bases). The CDR3 runs to 13 residues. CDR1 is MNHEY, CDR2 SMNVEV, per germline (reference sequence). Trimming cost V 5 bases and J 7 bases, with 15 bases left between them. The CDR3 spells CASSPKQGDEQYF. The CDR3 bases are TGTGCCAGCAGTCCCAAACAGGGAGATGAGCAGTACTTC.

J is TRBJ1-6 and V is TRBV19; TRBD1 aligns across 8 bases. Germline trimming cut 2 bases from V and 8 bases from J; bases unmatched to any gene: 5. From germline, CDR1 is LNHDA and CDR2 SQIVND (reference sequence). CDR3 length: 15 residues. The CDR3 DNA is TGTGCCAGTAGTATATTGAAACAGGGGGATTCACCCCTCCACTTT. The encoded protein is CASSILKQGDSPLHF.

This sequence joins TRBV2 and TRBJ1-1; a possible D gene is TRBD1 (5 bases). The CDR3 totals 12 residues. Per the germline V gene, CDR1 is SNHLY and CDR2 is FYNNEI. V was pared by 6 bases and J by 8 bases, with 13 bases between. For the CDR3, the DNA is TGTGCCAGCAGCCGTAGGGACGGGGAAGCTTTCTTT. This gives the protein CASSRRDGEAFF.

As regards this clonotype: This may stem from a read error, because a much larger clone lies one nucleotide away. V gene TRBV6-1 combines with J gene TRBJ2-1; 14 bases fit TRBD2. This CDR3 is built from 15 residues. Per the germline V gene, CDR1 is MNHNS and CDR2 is SASEGT. CDR3 sequence reads: CVSSGGTSGSAEQFF. In DNA form, the CDR3 reads TGTGTCAGCAGTGGTGGGACTAGCGGGAGCGCTGAGCAGTTCTTC.

This clonotype was picked up many times. The chain employs TRBV24-1 and TRBJ2-1; D is ambiguous. The germline V and J ends were trimmed by 3 bases and 8 bases, with 13 bases remaining between them. The CDR3 loop spans 14 amino acids. Germline V gene data show CDR1 as KGHDR and CDR2 as SFDVKD. CDR3 in amino acids: CATSDRVGNYEQFF. The CDR3 DNA follows: TGTGCCACCAGTGATAGGGTGGGCAATTATGAGCAGTTCTTC.

This clonotype has a handful of counts. This chain connects TRBV30 to TRBJ1-1; no reliable D call. This CDR3 has 10 residues. Per the germline V gene, CDR1 is GTSNPN and CDR2 is SVGIG (reference sequence). CDR3 sequence: CAATEGEAFF. DNA of the CDR3: TGTGCTGCGACGGAGGGTGAAGCTTTCTTT.

The V and J genes are TRBV9 and TRBJ2-7, with D possibly matching TRBD1 (6 bases). The V gene's germline CDR1 is SGDLS and CDR2 YYNGEE. The length of the CDR3 is 13 residues. V lost 3 bases, J lost 7 bases, and 14 bases lay in between. The CDR3: CASSAGQFREQYF. The CDR3, as DNA: TGTGCCAGCAGCGCTGGACAGTTTCGGGAGCAGTACTTC.

This clonotype was detected only a few times. One end of the junction fails to match germline, which may point to a read error. The chain is built from TRBV10-3 and TRBJ1-5; no clear D gene. CDR1 and CDR2 from the germline V gene are ENHRY and SYGVKD. The CDR3 sequence is 15 residues long. The CDR3 region has the DNA TGTGCCAGCAGTGAAGCTGGCACTTCGTATCAGCCCCAGCATTTT. It yields the protein CASSEAGTSYQPQHF.

V usage is TRBV19 and J usage is TRBJ2-7; 9 bases agree with TRBD1. In germline, CDR1 is LNHDA, CDR2 SQIVND (reference sequence). J was trimmed by 4 bases and V by 5 bases; bases with no gene match: 6. CDR3 length: 14 residues. CDR3 coding DNA: TGTGCCAGTAGTGTACCGGGACAGGGTTACGAGCAGTACTTC. Translated, it gives CASSVPGQGYEQYF.

In the case of this clonotype: A junction boundary mismatches the germline segment, possibly from a read error. V gene TRBV4-2 combines with J gene TRBJ1-1; no reliable D call. CDR1 is LGHNA and CDR2 is YNFKEQ in the germline V gene. The CDR3 is 14 residues long. For the CDR3, the DNA is TGTGCCAGCAACCAATGGGGAGGGAACACTGAAGCTTTCTTT. Translated: CASNQWGGNTEAFF.

The rearrangement joins TRBV25-1 to TRBJ2-3; 8 nucleotides match TRBD2. The CDR3 covers 16 residues. J lost 0 bases, V lost 6 bases, and 8 bases had no gene match. The germline CDR1 and CDR2 sequences are MGHDK and SYGVNS. CDR3 in amino acids: CASSLGSSGSTDTQYF. The CDR3, as DNA: TGTGCCAGCAGCTTGGGTTCTAGCGGGAGCACAGATACGCAGTATTTT. Complete variable domain (other parts from reference TRBV25-1 and TRBJ2-3): EADIYQTPRYLVIGTGKKITLECSQTMGHDKMYWYQQDPGMELHLIHYSYGVNSTEKGDLSSESTVSRIRTEHFPLTLESARPSHTSQYLCASSLGSSGSTDTQYFGPGTRLTVL.

V and J are TRBV20-1 and TRBJ1-6, with D possibly matching TRBD1 (6 bases). V gave up 1 base and J gave up 8 bases, with 15 bases separating them. From germline, CDR1 is DFQATT and CDR2 SNEGSKA (reference sequence). The CDR3 spans 15 residues. CDR3 sequence: CSARARETGDSPLHF. The CDR3 bases are TGCAGTGCTAGAGCGCGTGAGACAGGTGATTCACCCCTCCACTTT.

This clonotype was picked up a small number of times. The chain carries TRBV10-3 and TRBJ2-7; D remains unclear. Germline values: CDR1 ENHRY, CDR2 SYGVKD. Trimming shortened V by 10 bases and J by 5 bases, and 3 bases separated the two germline ends. This CDR3 spans 8 amino acids. This chain's CDR3 is CATDEQYF. The CDR3 coding sequence is TGTGCCACCGACGAGCAGTACTTC.

This clonotype was counted ten times or more. The junction departs from germline at one end; a sequencing error may be responsible. The chain combines TRBV25-1 with TRBJ2-3; maybe TRBD2 (6 bases). CDR1 and CDR2 from the germline V gene are MGHDK and SYGVNS. The CDR3 loop spans 12 amino acids. CDR3 DNA: TGCGCCAGCAGCTTTGGGGGGGATACGCAGTATTTT. Residues: CASSFGGDTQYF.

The genes are TRBV2 and TRBJ1-6; possibly TRBD1 for D (5 bases). The CDR3 covers 15 residues. Trimming took 0 bases from V and 10 from J, leaving 13 bases between them. Germline V lookup: CDR1 SNHLY, CDR2 FYNNEI. CDR3 amino acids: CASSEALGDLSPLHF. The DNA for the CDR3 is TGTGCCAGCAGTGAAGCGCTGGGGGATCTGTCACCCCTCCACTTT.

This clonotype occurred many times. The rearrangement joins TRBV7-9 to TRBJ2-7; D may be TRBD2 (6 bases). Per the germline V gene, CDR1 is SEHNR and CDR2 is FQNEAQ (reference sequence). The CDR3 covers 15 residues. V shed 6 bases and J shed 5 bases, with 20 bases lying between them. The CDR3 DNA is TGTGCCAGCAGTTCTGGATCGGGGGAAATACACGAGCAGTACTTC. It specifies CASSSGSGEIHEQYF.

As regards this clonotype: This sequence may be a read error, since a much larger clone differs from it by one base. V usage is TRBV5-8 and J usage is TRBJ2-5, with TRBD2 matching 13 bases. Germline lookup yields CDR1 SGHTS and CDR2 YDEGEE. The CDR3 has 15 residues. CDR3 amino acids: CASSPGLAGMETRYF. The DNA for the CDR3 is TGTGCCAGCAGCCCGGGACTAGCGGGAATGGAGACCCGGTACTTC.

V is TRBV10-3 and J is TRBJ2-3; a possible D gene is TRBD2 (5 bases). CDR3 size: 14 residues. The V and J ends lost 3 bases and 2 bases respectively, with 9 bases between them. Germline CDR1 ENHRY, CDR2 SYGVKD. This CDR3 is CAISELGYTDTQYF. The CDR3 DNA follows: TGTGCCATCAGTGAACTAGGTTACACAGATACGCAGTATTTT.

The gene calls are TRBV7-6 and TRBJ2-5, with D uncertain. Trimming pared 5 bases from V and 2 bases from J, leaving 3 bases between. The germline gives CDR1 SGHVS, CDR2 FNYEAQ. The CDR3 has 11 residues. The CDR3 region is CASSAQETQYF. Written as DNA, the CDR3 is TGTGCCAGCAGCGCTCAAGAGACCCAGTACTTC.

This clonotype was recorded a few times. V gene TRBV11-2 combines with J gene TRBJ2-1; TRBD1 matches 8 bases. The J segment lost 8 bases and the V segment lost 7 bases, leaving 7 bases of the junction unmatched. CDR3 length equals 13 residues. Germline loops: CDR1 SGHAT, CDR2 FQNNGV. CDR3 in amino acids: CASTASGGYEQFF. CDR3 DNA: TGTGCCAGCACCGCCTCAGGGGGCTATGAGCAGTTCTTC. The full variable domain, with the rest looked up from reference TRBV11-2 and TRBJ2-1, is EAGVAQSPRYKIIEKRQSVAFWCNPISGHATLYWYQQILGQGPKLLIQFQNNGVVDDSQLPKDRFSAERLKGVDSTLKIQPAKLEDSAVYLCASTASGGYEQFFGPGTRLTVL.

The chain links TRBV24-1 to TRBJ2-1; D gene unclear. CDR3 length equals 13 residues. The V end lost 3 bases, the J end lost 9 bases, and 11 bases lay between the germline ends. Germline V CDR1 and CDR2: KGHDR, SFDVKD. The CDR3 spells CATSDRAPSEQFF. CDR3 DNA sequence: TGTGCCACCAGTGATCGCGCGCCGAGTGAGCAGTTCTTC.

The chain links TRBV7-2 to TRBJ2-5; D gene ambiguous. Germline CDR1 SGHTA, CDR2 FQGNSA. V lost 4 bases and J 5 bases, leaving 11 bases between the germline ends. This CDR3 region has 13 residues. The CDR3 protein is CASSWPFGETQYF. DNA for the CDR3: TGTGCCAGCAGCTGGCCGTTCGGGGAGACCCAGTACTTC.

The sample holds a few counts of this clonotype. This chain uses TRBV9 with TRBJ1-1; 9 bases match TRBD1. Per germline, CDR1 SGDLS and CDR2 YYNGEE. J lost 2 bases, V lost 4 bases, and 6 bases had no gene match. The CDR3 contains 15 residues. The CDR3 DNA sequence: TGTGCCAGCAGCCCCCGGGACAGGGAAAACACTGAAGCTTTCTTT. Residues: CASSPRDRENTEAFF.

This clonotype occurred many times. The chain recombines TRBV12-3 or TRBV12-4 with TRBJ2-7; weak D call: TRBD2 (7 bases). The ends were cut back, 3 bases at V and 5 bases at J, with 14 bases in the middle. The CDR3 loop spans 14 amino acids. The chain's CDR3 is CASSLGGRSDEQYF. The CDR3 region has the DNA TGTGCCAGCAGTTTGGGGGGGCGTAGCGACGAGCAGTACTTC.

This clonotype was observed many times. The rearrangement joins TRBV5-1 to TRBJ2-1; no firm D call. V dropped 4 bases and J dropped 8 bases, with 13 bases sitting between them. CDR1 and CDR2 from the germline V gene are SGHRS and YFSETQ. This CDR3 is 13 amino acids long. The CDR3 region is CASSPEGYDEQFF. As DNA, the CDR3 is TGCGCCAGCAGCCCTGAAGGGTACGATGAGCAGTTCTTC.

The chain recombines TRBV5-4 with TRBJ2-5, with D hard to call. The CDR3 contains 14 residues. V dropped 1 base and J dropped 1 base, with 8 bases sitting between them. Germline V gene data show CDR1 as SGHNT and CDR2 as YYREEE (reference sequence). The CDR3: CASSLRSSQETQYF. The CDR3 bases are TGTGCCAGCAGCTTGAGATCGTCCCAAGAGACCCAGTACTTC.

This clonotype was seen many times. The V and J genes are TRBV27 and TRBJ2-7; perhaps TRBD2 as D (5 bases). Trimming removed 0 bases at V and 7 bases at J, with 7 bases between. The CDR3 length is 12 residues. CDR1 is MNHEY and CDR2 is SMNVEV in the germline V gene (reference sequence). CDR3 region: CASSLSSGEQYF. The CDR3 nucleotides are TGTGCCAGCAGTTTATCGTCGGGAGAGCAGTACTTC.

The chain recombines TRBV5-1 with TRBJ2-1; 10 bases align to TRBD2. The CDR3 runs to 18 residues. Germline V gene lookup returns CDR1 SGHRS and CDR2 YFSETQ. The V segment lost 4 bases and the J segment 2 bases; nucleotides outside the gene matches: 12. The CDR3 here is CASSRGGLADLAYNEQFF. The CDR3 nucleotides read TGCGCCAGCAGCCGGGGAGGACTAGCGGACTTAGCCTACAATGAGCAGTTCTTC.

As for this clonotype: A read error is possible here, since a much larger clone lies one base away. This chain connects TRBV20-1 to TRBJ2-1, with 7 bases fitting TRBD2. Per the germline V gene, CDR1 is DFQATT and CDR2 is SNEGSKA (reference sequence). The J segment lost 0 bases and the V segment lost 6 bases, leaving 17 bases of the junction unmatched. The CDR3 has 18 residues. CDR3 sequence: CSAPAVDSGEASYNEQFF. The DNA of the CDR3 is TGCAGTGCCCCCGCTGTTGACAGCGGGGAAGCCTCCTACAATGAGCAGTTCTTC.